This T cell receptor (beta chain) was retrieved from a study of regulatory T cells in long-lasting Graves disease. Time point given: persistent/refractory GD, antithyroid drugs over 5 years with positive TRAb. Generation of the TCR library employed RNA extracted from PBMCs. The ends were cut back, 6 bases at V and 4 bases at J, with 16 bases in the middle. The CDR3 sequence is 15 residues long. CDR1 is SNHLY, CDR2 FYNNEI, per germline. Assembly of TCR beta libraries relied on iRepertoire HTBI primers together with Arm-PCR of CDR3 regions. TCRdb reprocessed the multiplex PCR reads with MiXCR, giving one entry per CDR3 protein. The profile shows fewer than 400,000 distinct CDR3 sequences, around 21% of them singletons. In its sample, this clonotype was seen many times.

The J gene is TRBJ1-5, the V gene TRBV2; no clear D. The sequences come from peripheral blood mononuclear cells (PBMCs), collected when the disease was refractory, from a patient treated with antithyroid drugs. The sequence derives from a female donor with Graves disease. CDR3 residues: CASRWSAGGNQPQHF. CDR3 DNA sequence: TGTGCCAGCAGATGGTCCGCCGGCGGGAATCAGCCCCAGCATTTT.